This record looks at one TCR beta chain sequence and its context. Its specificity is not known. The assay used deep level. Per sorted-subset replicate PCR, input was approximately 0.2 ug DNA, representing around 29,000 T cell genomes. Using immunoSEQ multiplex PCR, the repertoire was profiled, and TCRdb retains in-frame clones only, with some absent. The top ten hold 0.3% to 0.45% of the sample, which has over 2 million clones, about nine tenths seen once. CDR1 and CDR2 from the germline V gene are MDHEN and SYDVKM. The CDR3 has 15 residues. V lost 8 bases and J 3 bases, leaving 17 bases between the germline ends. This sample is part of a study of shared clonotypes between healthy human individuals. Whole-study findings and limits: Researchers found naive subsets generally carried larger estimated richness than memory subsets.

The rearrangement uses TRBV28 and TRBJ2-1, with unresolved D. The clonotype comes from a man between 18 and 35 years old in good health. Some clones in this sample may be carry-over from other donors' samples. Source material: naive CD4+ T cells from PBMCs. Stated subset: CD45RA+ positively selected. In DNA form, the CDR3 reads TGTGCCAGCTCCCCTTTTTTAGCTAGCTACAATGAGCAGTTCTTC. Translating it yields CASSPFLASYNEQFF.